This T cell receptor beta chain emerged from a study of T cell responses to AZD1222 COVID-19 vaccine. Findings and limits, study-wide: In a largely white British group with more females than males, clonal diversity was possibly underestimated.

Profiled with immunoSEQ multiplex PCR; TCRdb holds only in-frame clones, not every one. There are some 150,000 clones in the sample; just over 90% occur only once, and roughly 2.5% lies in the top ten. Germline assignment: CDR1 KGHSH and CDR2 LQKENI. Trimming cost V 3 bases and J 3 bases; bases outside gene matches: 5. The CDR3 is made up of 15 amino acids. Comment on this clone: What it recognizes is unknown.

The source material was peripheral blood, sampled on day 0 of AZD1222 vaccination. The sequence was collected from an adult in good health. The V gene is TRBV18, the J gene TRBJ1-5; 7 nucleotides agree with TRBD1. Here the CDR3 reads CASSPRQGNNQPQHF. DNA of the CDR3: TGTGCCAGCTCACCCCGACAGGGTAACAATCAGCCCCAGCATTTT.